This T cell receptor beta chain was sequenced in a study of regulatory T cells in long-lasting Graves disease. Study findings and constraints: Persistent cases favored TRBV28, TRBJ1-2 and TRBJ2-5.

The sample holds many counts of this clonotype. Its target is not known. HTBI primers from iRepertoire and Arm-PCR of CDR3 regions yielded the TCR beta libraries. Each CDR3 protein gets one entry after TCRdb re-called the multiplex PCR reads with MiXCR. The repertoire consists of under 500,000 distinct CDR3 sequences, with 15% to 20% occurring once and the leading ten covering over 8.5%. The germline V and J ends were trimmed by 7 bases and 3 bases, with 13 bases remaining between them. This CDR3 contains 14 residues. Per germline, CDR1 MDHEN and CDR2 SYDVKM. Time point described: newly diagnosed GD, antithyroid drugs for less than 3 months. TCR sequences were obtained from RNA taken from PBMCs. These records were also assigned to another study, of T cells in Graves' hyperthyroidism and ophthalmopathy.

This receptor was obtained from a woman younger than 45 with Graves disease. The input for sequencing was peripheral blood mononuclear cells (PBMCs), taken at new diagnosis, from a patient treated with antithyroid drugs. The rearrangement joins TRBV28 to TRBJ1-5; D might be TRBD1 (6 bases). CDR3 residues: CASIPGHHNQPQHF. CDR3 DNA sequence: TGTGCCAGCATCCCGGGACACCACAATCAGCCCCAGCATTTT.